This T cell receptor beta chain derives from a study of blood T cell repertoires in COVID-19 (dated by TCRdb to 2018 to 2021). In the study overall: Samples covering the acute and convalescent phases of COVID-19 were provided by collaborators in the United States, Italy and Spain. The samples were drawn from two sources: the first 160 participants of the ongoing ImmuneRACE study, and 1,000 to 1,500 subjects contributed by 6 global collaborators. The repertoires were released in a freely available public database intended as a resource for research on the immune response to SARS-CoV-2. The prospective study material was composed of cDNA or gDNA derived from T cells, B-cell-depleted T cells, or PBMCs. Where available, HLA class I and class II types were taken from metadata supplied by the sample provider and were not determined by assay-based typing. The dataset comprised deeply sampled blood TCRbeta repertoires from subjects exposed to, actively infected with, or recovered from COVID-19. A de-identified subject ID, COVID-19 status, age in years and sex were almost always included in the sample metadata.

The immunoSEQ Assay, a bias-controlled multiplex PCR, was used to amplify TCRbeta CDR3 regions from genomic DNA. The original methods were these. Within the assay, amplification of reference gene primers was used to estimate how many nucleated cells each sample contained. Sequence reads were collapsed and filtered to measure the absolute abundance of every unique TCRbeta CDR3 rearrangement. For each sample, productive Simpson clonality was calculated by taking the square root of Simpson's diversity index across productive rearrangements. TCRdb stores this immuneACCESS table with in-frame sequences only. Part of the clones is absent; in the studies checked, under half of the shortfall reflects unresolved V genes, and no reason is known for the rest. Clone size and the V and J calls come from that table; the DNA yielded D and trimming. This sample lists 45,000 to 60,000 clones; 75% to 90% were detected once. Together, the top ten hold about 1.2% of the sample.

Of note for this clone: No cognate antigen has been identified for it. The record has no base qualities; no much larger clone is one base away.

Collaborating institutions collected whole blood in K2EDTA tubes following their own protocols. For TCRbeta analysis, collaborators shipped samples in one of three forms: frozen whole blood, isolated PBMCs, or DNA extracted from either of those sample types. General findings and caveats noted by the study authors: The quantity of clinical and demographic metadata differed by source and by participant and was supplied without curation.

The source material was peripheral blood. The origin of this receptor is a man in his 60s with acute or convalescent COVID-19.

The bases read TGTGCCAGCAGCCATACATCCGGGACAGGGGGTTCTGGGGCCAACGTCCTGACTTTC. It translates as CASSHTSGTGGSGANVLTF. In this chain, TRBV3-1 (or the pseudogene TRBV3-2) is recombined with TRBJ2-6; TRBD1 lines up with 11 middle nucleotides. V has 3 bases trimmed and J has 1 base trimmed; junction bases matching no gene number 8. Taken from the germline V gene (reference sequence), the CDR1 and CDR2 loops are LGHDT and YNNKEL. The CDR3 measures 19 amino acids from cysteine to phenylalanine. Only the CDR3 region is kept as DNA, spanning 57 bases read in frame from base 1.